The 9 T cell receptor beta chains below come from one sample, sequenced in a study of patients and donors after allogeneic stem cell transplantation. Each CDR3 protein gets one entry after TCRdb re-called the RT-PCR reads with MiXCR. The sample includes about a million distinct CDR3 sequences, around 17% seen only once; the top ten take 6%. The sequencing sample was made of blood, either unsorted or a sorted T cell fraction (not recorded which). The receptor source for this set is a human donor who was either an allogeneic HSCT recipient or a stem cell or donor lymphocyte infusion donor (not recorded which). It is not recorded whose cells these are; they may come from a transplant donor.

Points on this clonotype: The junction departs from the called germline gene at one end, perhaps through a read error. Here the CDR3 reads CATSDSHRDIAQPQRF. CDR3 DNA: TGTGCCACCAGTGATTCACACCGGGACATCGCTCAGCCCCAGCGTTTT. The rearrangement links TRBV24-1 to TRBJ1-5, with D possibly matching TRBD1 (6 bases). The CDR3 consists of 16 residues. Germline V gene sequence: CDR1 KGHDR, CDR2 SFDVKD.

CDR3 bases: TGTGCCAGCAGCTTTACAGACTCTGGAAACACCATATATTTT. Protein sequence: CASSFTDSGNTIYF. This sequence joins TRBV7-2 and TRBJ1-3; D not certain. This CDR3 has 14 residues. CDR1 and CDR2 (germline): SGHTA, FQGNSA. V shed 3 bases and J shed 0 bases, with 6 bases lying between them.

The chain links TRBV29-1 to TRBJ2-5; maybe TRBD1 (6 bases). The V and J ends lost 6 bases and 1 base respectively, with 15 bases between them. Germline CDR1 and CDR2: SQVTM and ANQGSEA. The CDR3 consists of 14 residues. The CDR3 reads CSVTRAGVQETQYF. CDR3 sequence (DNA): TGCAGCGTGACGCGCGCAGGGGTCCAAGAGACCCAGTACTTC.

This clonotype has more than one count but fewer than ten. The V and J genes are TRBV7-9 and TRBJ2-5; D not resolved. Germline values: CDR1 SEHNR, CDR2 FQNEAQ (reference sequence). This CDR3 is 14 amino acids long. V lost 5 bases, J lost 0 bases, and 10 bases lay in between. CDR3 region: CASSHPLNQETQYF. The CDR3 coding sequence is TGTGCCAGCAGCCATCCCCTAAACCAAGAGACCCAGTACTTC.

This clonotype was found a few times. The V call is TRBV19, the J call TRBJ1-1; 10 positions match TRBD1. CDR1 and CDR2 from the germline V gene are LNHDA and SQIVND (reference sequence). This CDR3 region has 18 residues. V trimming: 3 bases; J trimming: 4 bases; junction bases outside the gene matches: 14. CDR3: CASSIFWTGGGAGTEAFF. CDR3 nucleotide sequence: TGTGCCAGTAGTATCTTTTGGACAGGGGGGGGAGCGGGCACTGAAGCTTTCTTT.

This clonotype was observed a handful of times. J is TRBJ1-1 and V is TRBV9; no firm D call. The CDR3 covers 14 residues. Germline CDR1 reads SGDLS; CDR2 reads YYNGEE. The V and J ends lost 0 bases and 4 bases respectively, with 10 bases between them. Written as DNA, the CDR3 is TGTGCCAGCAGCGTAGGGACGGAGGGCACTGAAGCTTTCTTT. This translates into CASSVGTEGTEAFF.

This sequence joins TRBV4-1 and TRBJ2-7; D perhaps matches TRBD1 (6 bases). Germline CDR1 MGHRA, CDR2 YSYEKL. The V end was cut by 0 bases, the J end by 3 bases, with 12 bases between. This CDR3 has 15 residues. CDR3 in amino acids: CASSQEGTILYEQYF. As DNA, the CDR3 is TGCGCCAGCAGCCAAGAGGGGACAATTCTCTACGAGCAGTACTTC.

This chain uses TRBV27 with TRBJ1-4; the D gene is possibly TRBD1 (5 bases). V dropped 4 bases and J dropped 3 bases, with 18 bases sitting between them. The CDR3 contains 17 residues. CDR1 and CDR2 from the germline V gene are MNHEY and SMNVEV (reference sequence). CDR3 coding DNA: TGTGCCAGCAGTTACCTAGCCCCTCGGGGGGCTAATGAAAAACTGTTTTTT. Its protein is CASSYLAPRGANEKLFF.

The genes are TRBV7-9 and TRBJ2-1; 12 bases line up with TRBD2. The CDR3 is 15 amino acids. CDR1 and CDR2 (germline): SEHNR, FQNEAQ (reference sequence). After removal of 4 bases from V and 13 bases from J, the junction contained 11 bases not matched to a gene. DNA for the CDR3: TGTGCCAGCAGCTCAACCGGGACTAGCGGGCTGGGACAGTTCTTC. Amino acid sequence: CASSSTGTSGLGQFF. The whole variable domain, remainder taken from reference TRBV7-9 and TRBJ2-1, is DTGVSQNPRHKITKRGQNVTFRCDPISEHNRLYWYRQTLGQGPEFLTYFQNEAQLEKSRLLSDRFSAERPKGSFSTLEIQRTEQGDSAMYLCASSSTGTSGLGQFFGPGTRLTVL.